This T cell receptor (beta chain) was observed in a study of OX40 agonist ivuxolimab in advanced cancers. About the study: Patients in the trial were receiving intravenous ivuxolimab every 2 weeks, at doses of 0.01 to 10 mg/kg. People in dose escalation had one of these cancers: hepatocellular carcinoma, melanoma, renal cell or head and neck cancer. Mean age approximately 55 years, range about 23 to 85; about 81% male. Findings and limits, study-wide: Clonal expansion was seen in CD4+ and CD8+ blood T cells by week 6 at 0.1 to 3.0 mg/kg.

Remarks on this clone: Its antigen remains unknown.

Using immunoSEQ multiplex PCR, the repertoire was profiled, and TCRdb retains in-frame clones only, with some absent. The data show some 80,000 clones, with about 89% seen just once and 0.45% to 0.7% held by the top ten. CDR1 and CDR2 (germline): MNHEY, SMNVEV (reference sequence). The CDR3 is 13 residues long. J gave up 8 bases and V 0 bases, and 0 bases lay outside the gene matches. The sample was CD4+ or CD8+ T cells sorted from blood, taken in a trial of the OX40 agonist ivuxolimab. The receptor was derived from an adult with an advanced solid tumor such as melanoma, head and neck, liver or kidney cancer. The chain employs TRBV27 and TRBJ2-1; TRBD2 matches at 8 bases. CDR3 loop: CASSLSTSDEQFF. CDR3 nucleotides: TGTGCCAGCAGTTTATCGACTAGCGATGAGCAGTTCTTC.